The 15 T cell receptor beta chains reported below all come from one sample, sequenced in a study of cytomegalovirus exposure and HLA in healthy donors. Primers for the PCR totalled 60 Vbeta and 13 Jbeta. Generated by immunoSEQ multiplex PCR, the TCRdb table keeps only in-frame clones and is missing some. The data hold some 98,000 clones, with approximately 70% observed a single time. Material for sequencing was PBMCs. The receptors stem from a man aged 45 to 65 in good health and CMV-seronegative.

The genes are TRBV28 and TRBJ1-4; no reliable D call. Germline CDR1 MDHEN, CDR2 SYDVKM. The CDR3 loop spans 15 amino acids. V was shortened by 0 bases and J by 5 bases, with 10 bases between the two germline ends. CDR3 sequence reads: CASSLWTSGNEKLFF. CDR3 DNA sequence: TGTGCCAGCAGTTTATGGACAAGTGGAAATGAAAAACTGTTTTTT.

CDR3 residues: CATMTPGQGGHEQFF. In nucleotides, the CDR3 is TGTGCCACCATGACTCCGGGACAGGGTGGACATGAGCAGTTCTTC. V is TRBV6-1 and J is TRBJ2-1; TRBD1 matches at 9 bases. This CDR3 region has 15 residues. Germline trimming cut 10 bases from V and 8 bases from J; bases unmatched to any gene: 15. In germline, CDR1 is MNHNS, CDR2 SASEGT.

The CDR3: CASSPGQPEAFF. The CDR3 DNA reads as TGTGCCAGCAGCCCGGGACAACCTGAAGCTTTCTTT. The rearrangement uses TRBV5-4 and TRBJ1-1; D might be TRBD1 (6 bases). Per the germline V gene, CDR1 is SGHNT and CDR2 is YYREEE (reference sequence). This CDR3 region has 12 residues. V lost 4 bases and J 6 bases, leaving 10 bases between the germline ends.

This clone was seen once. The chain links TRBV5-1 to TRBJ2-7; 9 positions agree with TRBD1. The CDR3 is 14 residues long. The germline V gene has CDR1 SGHRS and CDR2 YFSETQ. V was pared by 4 bases and J by 2 bases, with 4 bases of the junction left unmatched. The CDR3 here is CASSPRTGAYEQYF. The CDR3 nucleotides read TGCGCCAGCAGCCCCCGGACAGGGGCCTACGAGCAGTACTTC.

Comment on this clone: The same CDR3 also results from other DNA sequences found in this sample. The chain has TRBV19 and TRBJ1-5, with 8 bases identical to TRBD1. Germline CDR1 and CDR2: LNHDA and SQIVND (reference sequence). V gave up 9 bases and J gave up 7 bases; unmatched junction bases: 8. CDR3 size: 13 residues. The CDR3 here is CASRGQGYQPQHF. In nucleotides, the CDR3 is TGTGCCAGCCGTGGACAGGGATACCAGCCCCAGCATTTT.

This clone has more than one count but fewer than ten. This chain connects TRBV6-5 to TRBJ2-7, with a tentative D call TRBD1 (6 bases). CDR3 length equals 14 residues. Germline CDR1 is MNHEY and CDR2 is SVGAGI. V lost 5 bases, J lost 6 bases, and 17 bases lay in between. The DNA of the CDR3 is TGTGCCAGCAGTACCCGGGACACGGGGAGCGAGCAGTACTTC. Protein: CASSTRDTGSEQYF.

The chain carries TRBV7-3 and TRBJ2-2; 8 bases align to TRBD2. CDR1 is SGHTA and CDR2 is FQGTGA in the germline V gene. V lost 1 base to trimming and J lost 7 bases; unmatched junction nucleotides: 2. This CDR3 is built from 14 residues. In DNA, the CDR3 is TGTGCCAGCAGCTTAATCGGGGGGGGCGGGGAGCTGTTTTTT. Translation gives CASSLIGGGGELFF.

V usage is TRBV28 and J usage is TRBJ2-1; 7 bases fit TRBD2. Trimming removed 6 bases from V and 5 bases from J; junction bases left unmatched: 10. Germline CDR1 and CDR2: MDHEN and SYDVKM. The length of the CDR3 is 15 residues. Written as DNA, the CDR3 is TGTGCCAGCAGAACGGGGGGACTAAAGGACAATGAGCAGTTCTTC. It yields the protein CASRTGGLKDNEQFF.

The V gene is TRBV4-2, the J gene TRBJ2-1, with 11 bases lining up with TRBD2. Germline V CDR1 and CDR2: LGHNA, YNFKEQ. V dropped 3 bases and J dropped 4; count of bases not matched to a gene: 11. The CDR3 contains 18 residues. The CDR3 DNA reads as TGTGCCAGCAGCCACCAAACCACGACTAGCGGGGCTTACAATGAGCAGTTCTTC. Translation: CASSHQTTTSGAYNEQFF.

This clone was found many times. V gene TRBV5-4 combines with J gene TRBJ1-2, with 11 positions matching TRBD1. Germline V CDR1 and CDR2: SGHNT, YYREEE (reference sequence). With 2 bases clipped from V and 8 bases from J, the junction kept 5 bases outside the gene matches. This CDR3 spans 14 amino acids. Here the CDR3 DNA reads TGTGCCAGCAGCTTAGGACAGGGGGCTTTCGGCTACACCTTC. It translates to CASSLGQGAFGYTF.

The CDR3 DNA reads TGTGCCACCAGCAGAGAGGCAGGGGCCCCCTACGAGCAGTACTTC. Its translation is CATSREAGAPYEQYF. This chain uses TRBV15 with TRBJ2-7; D possibly corresponds to TRBD1 (6 bases). V dropped 0 bases and J dropped 2 bases, with 11 bases sitting between them. Germline V gives CDR1 LNHNV, CDR2 YYDKDF (reference sequence). The CDR3 is 15 amino acids.

The chain recombines TRBV9 with TRBJ1-1; D ambiguous. The V end was cut by 4 bases, the J end by 1 base, with 8 bases between. This CDR3 spans 13 amino acids. The germline CDR1 and CDR2 sequences are SGDLS and YYNGEE. CDR3 in DNA: TGTGCCAGCAGCCCTCCCTCGAACACTGAAGCTTTCTTT. This gives the protein CASSPPSNTEAFF.

This chain connects TRBV5-1 to TRBJ1-1; 8 nucleotides align to TRBD1. The CDR3 length is 15 residues. V dropped 2 bases and J dropped 6; count of bases not matched to a gene: 9. Germline V CDR1 and CDR2: SGHRS, YFSETQ. The CDR3 loop is CASSFGRGRVAEAFF. CDR3 nucleotide sequence: TGCGCCAGCAGCTTCGGCAGGGGGCGTGTGGCTGAAGCTTTCTTT.

The chain couples TRBV7-9 to TRBJ1-1; D perhaps matches TRBD1 (5 bases). This CDR3 contains 15 residues. The V and J ends lost 4 bases and 6 bases respectively, with 18 bases between them. The germline V gene has CDR1 SEHNR and CDR2 FQNEAQ (reference sequence). The CDR3 is CASSSTDHKGSEAFF. Here the CDR3 DNA reads TGTGCCAGCAGCTCCACTGACCATAAGGGGTCTGAAGCTTTCTTT. Complete variable domain (other parts from reference TRBV7-9 and TRBJ1-1): DTGVSQNPRHKITKRGQNVTFRCDPISEHNRLYWYRQTLGQGPEFLTYFQNEAQLEKSRLLSDRFSAERPKGSFSTLEIQRTEQGDSAMYLCASSSTDHKGSEAFFGQGTRLTVV.

The chain links TRBV5-4 to TRBJ2-7; a possible D gene is TRBD2 (6 bases). V lost 0 bases, J lost 5 bases, and 15 bases lay in between. CDR3 length: 15 residues. Germline-derived CDR1 and CDR2 are SGHNT and YYREEE (reference sequence). The DNA for the CDR3 is TGTGCCAGCAGCTTGGAGGGTCGGGAGCACCACGAGCAGTACTTC. This encodes CASSLEGREHHEQYF.